A selection of T cell receptor beta chains follows, all from one sample in a study of blood T cell repertoires in COVID-19. TCRdb's table, derived via immunoSEQ multiplex PCR, lists solely in-frame clones and lacks some. The sample records about 250,000 clones, more than 70% being singletons. The specimen was peripheral blood. Receptors were obtained from a woman aged 40 to 50 who had recovered from COVID-19. The CDR3 runs from the conserved cysteine through the conserved F or W. D genes are given only for firm matches. The size entry is marked missing in some rows and otherwise reads once, few, many or a size class.

clone size	V gene	CDR3 length	J gene	D gene	CDR3 protein	CDR3 DNA
NA	TRBV13	12	TRBJ2-7	NA	CASSLPRSEQYF	TGTGCCAGCAGCTTACCCCGTAGCGAGCAGTACTTC
NA	TRBV4-2	17	TRBJ1-1	TRBD1	CASSRSGGGEKGTEAFF	TGTGCCAGCAGCCGTTCAGGGGGCGGAGAAAAGGGTACTGAAGCTTTCTTT
NA	TRBV7-2	16	TRBJ1-5	NA	CASSRGLGVRNQPQHF	TGTGCCAGCAGCCGGGGGTTGGGGGTTCGTAATCAGCCCCAGCATTTT
NA	TRBV5-1	15	TRBJ1-4	NA	CASSQDSWANEKLFF	TGCGCCAGCAGCCAGGACAGTTGGGCTAATGAAAAACTGTTTTTT
NA	TRBV7-2	13	TRBJ1-2	NA	CASSPGGGDGYTF	TGTGCCAGCAGCCCTGGGGGGGGCGATGGCTACACCTTC
NA	TRBV6-5	15	TRBJ1-2	TRBD1	CASSYLGQGGYGYTF	TGTGCCAGCAGTTACCTGGGACAGGGGGGCTATGGCTACACCTTC
once	TRBV27	14	TRBJ1-1	NA	CASSLWGGGTEAFF	TGTGCCAGCAGTTTGTGGGGGGGAGGCACTGAAGCTTTCTTT
NA	TRBV6-5	13	TRBJ1-6	NA	CASSYRENSPLHF	TGTGCCAGCAGTTACAGGGAGAATTCACCCCTCCACTTT
NA	TRBV3-1/TRBV3-2	15	TRBJ1-3	NA	CASSQDYRVQNTIYF	TGTGCCAGCAGCCAAGATTACAGGGTACAAAACACCATATATTTT
NA	TRBV29-1	13	TRBJ1-2	TRBD1	CSARTGLNYGYTF	TGCAGCGCAAGGACAGGACTTAACTATGGCTACACCTTC
NA	TRBV7-9	14	TRBJ1-1	NA	CASSLVAGNTEAFF	TGTGCCAGCAGCTTAGTCGCAGGGAACACTGAAGCTTTCTTT
NA	TRBV5-1	15	TRBJ2-2	TRBD1	CASSPTGGGTGELFF	TGCGCCAGCAGCCCGACAGGGGGCGGTACCGGGGAGCTGTTTTTT
NA	TRBV3-1/TRBV3-2	16	TRBJ2-7	TRBD2	CASSPPGLAGTYEQYF	TGTGCCAGCAGCCCTCCCGGACTAGCGGGGACCTACGAGCAGTACTTC
NA	TRBV10-1	15	TRBJ1-3	NA	CASSESGISGNTIYF	TGCGCCAGCAGTGAGTCGGGCATATCTGGAAACACCATATATTTT
once	TRBV7-8	19	TRBJ2-2	TRBD2	CASSLRTLAGGLRTGELFF	TGTGCCAGCAGCTTACGGACGCTAGCGGGAGGGCTGAGAACCGGGGAGCTGTTTTTT
few	TRBV2	16	TRBJ1-5	NA	CASRAGGLWMNQPQHF	TGTGCCAGCAGAGCCGGGGGGCTTTGGATGAATCAGCCCCAGCATTTT
NA	TRBV19	11	TRBJ2-5	NA	CASSIEETQYF	TGTGCCAGTAGTATTGAGGAGACCCAGTACTTC